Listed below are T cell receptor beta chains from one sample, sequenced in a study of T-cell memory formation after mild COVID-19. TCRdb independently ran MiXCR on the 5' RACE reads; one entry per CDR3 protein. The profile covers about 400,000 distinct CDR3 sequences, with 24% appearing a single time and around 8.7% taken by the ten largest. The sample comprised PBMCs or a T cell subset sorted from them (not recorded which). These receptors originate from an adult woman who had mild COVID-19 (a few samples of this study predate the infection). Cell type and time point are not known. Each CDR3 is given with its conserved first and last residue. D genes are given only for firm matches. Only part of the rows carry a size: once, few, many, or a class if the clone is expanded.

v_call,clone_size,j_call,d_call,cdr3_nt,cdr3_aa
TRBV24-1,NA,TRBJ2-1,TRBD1,TGTGCCACCAGTGTGCAGGGACAGGGTTCAGGAAATGAGCAGTTCTTC,CATSVQGQGSGNEQFF
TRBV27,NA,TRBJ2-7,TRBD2,TGTGCCAGCTGGGGCGCGGGGGTGGCCTACGAGCAGTACTTC,CASWGAGVAYEQYF
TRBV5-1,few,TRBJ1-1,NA,TGCGCCAGCAGCTTAAGCGGTGAGAACACTGAAGCTTTCTTT,CASSLSGENTEAFF
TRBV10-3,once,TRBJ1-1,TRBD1,TGTGCCATCAGGGAGGACAGGGAAATCCCTGAAGCTTTCTTT,CAIREDREIPEAFF
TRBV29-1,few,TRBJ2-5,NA,TGCAGCGTTGAGATGGTCCTCGCGGAGACCCAGTACTTC,CSVEMVLAETQYF
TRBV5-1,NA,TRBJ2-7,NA,TGCGCCAGCAGCAGAGAGGGGACCACCTATACCTACGAGCAGTACTTC,CASSREGTTYTYEQYF
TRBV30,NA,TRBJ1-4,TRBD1,TGTGCCTGGAGGCCGGGACAGTATAATGAAAAACTGTTTTTT,CAWRPGQYNEKLFF
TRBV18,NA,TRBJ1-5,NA,TGTGCCAGCTCACCACCTAGCAGTCCGCAGCAGCCCCAGCATTTT,CASSPPSSPQQPQHF
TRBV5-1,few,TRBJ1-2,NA,TGCGCCAGCAGCTCCGATAATCTTGGGGGCTACACCTTC,CASSSDNLGGYTF
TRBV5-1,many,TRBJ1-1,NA,TGCGCCAGCAGCTTTAGGGGTTTGAACACTGAAGCTTTCTTT,CASSFRGLNTEAFF
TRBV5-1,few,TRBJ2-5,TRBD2,TGCGCCAGCAGCTTGTACATCGGGAGGCAAGAGACCCAGTACTTC,CASSLYIGRQETQYF
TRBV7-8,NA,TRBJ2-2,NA,TGTGCCAGCAGCTCCAGCCCGGGACCGTCCGGGGAGCTGTTTTTT,CASSSSPGPSGELFF
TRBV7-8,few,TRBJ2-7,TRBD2,TGTGCCAGCATCGGACTAGCGGGAGGGAACGAGCAGTACTTC,CASIGLAGGNEQYF
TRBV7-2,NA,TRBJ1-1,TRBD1,TGTGCCAGCAGCTCCCGGACAGGGATACCTGAAGCTTTCTTT,CASSSRTGIPEAFF
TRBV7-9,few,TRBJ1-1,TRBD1,TGTGCCAGCAGCGTACAGGGGGAGGGCACTGAAGCTTTCTTT,CASSVQGEGTEAFF
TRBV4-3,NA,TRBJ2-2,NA,TGCGCCAGCAGCCAAGTCTTTGGCGACACCGGGGAGCTGTTTTTT,CASSQVFGDTGELFF
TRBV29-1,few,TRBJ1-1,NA,TGCAGCGTTCAAACAGGAAACACTGAAGCTTTCTTT,CSVQTGNTEAFF
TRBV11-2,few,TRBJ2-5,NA,TGTGCCAGCAGCTTAGGTGATTCCGGGCGGGAGACCCAGTACTTC,CASSLGDSGRETQYF
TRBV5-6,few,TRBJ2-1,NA,TGTGCCAGCAGCGAAAAGGACAGCCACTACAATGAGCAGTTCTTC,CASSEKDSHYNEQFF
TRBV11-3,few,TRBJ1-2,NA,TGTGCCAGCAGCTTAGGGGGTCAAGGGCACTACACCTTC,CASSLGGQGHYTF
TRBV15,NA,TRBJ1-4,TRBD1,TGTGCCACCAGCAGTAACAGGGGGCTAGGGGAAAAACTGTTTTTT,CATSSNRGLGEKLFF
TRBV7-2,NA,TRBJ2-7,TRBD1,TGTGCCAGCAGCCCCATAGGGGGCCCCTACGAGCAGTACTTC,CASSPIGGPYEQYF
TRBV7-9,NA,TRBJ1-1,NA,TGTGCCAGCAGCTTACCCCGTACCGGATTCGGATACACTGAAGCTTTCTTT,CASSLPRTGFGYTEAFF
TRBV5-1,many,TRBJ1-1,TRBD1,TGCGCCAGCAGCCCGACAGGGGGTGGCCTGAACACTGAAGCTTTCTTT,CASSPTGGGLNTEAFF
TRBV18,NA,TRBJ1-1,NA,TGTGCCAGCTCCCCTCTTTCGGGGCATTTCACTGAAGCTTTCTTT,CASSPLSGHFTEAFF
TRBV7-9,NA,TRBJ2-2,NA,TGTGCCAGCAGTACTAGGAAGGAGGACACCGGGGAGCTGTTTTTT,CASSTRKEDTGELFF
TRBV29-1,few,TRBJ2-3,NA,TGCAGCGTGGCCGGGACCATACCCACAGATACGCAGTATTTT,CSVAGTIPTDTQYF
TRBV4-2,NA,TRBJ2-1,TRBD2,TGTGCCAGCAGCCGCCCGGGACTAGCGGTCAATGAGCAGTTCTTC,CASSRPGLAVNEQFF
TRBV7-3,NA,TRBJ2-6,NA,TGTGCCAGCAGCTCTGACTCCTCTGGGGCCAACGTCCTGACTTTC,CASSSDSSGANVLTF
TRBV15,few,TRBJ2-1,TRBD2,TGTGCCACCAGCAGAGATCGTGGGAACGGGAGGTCTCTGTTCTTC,CATSRDRGNGRSLFF
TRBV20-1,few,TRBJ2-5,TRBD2,TGCAGTGCTAGGTCGACTAGCGGGCCCTATCGGGGGAGGCCAGAGACCCAGTACTTC,CSARSTSGPYRGRPETQYF
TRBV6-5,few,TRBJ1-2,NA,TGTGCCAGCAGTTACTCCGGAGGCAGGGGAGTCTATGGCTACACCTTC,CASSYSGGRGVYGYTF
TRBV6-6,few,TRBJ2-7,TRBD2,TGTGCCAGCAGTGCCGGGACTAGCGAATACCCCCGTCCTGAGCAGTACTTC,CASSAGTSEYPRPEQYF
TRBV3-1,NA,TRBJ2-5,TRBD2,TGTGCCAGCAGCCAGTCGTGGACTAGCGGGGGCCAAGAGACCCAGTACTTC,CASSQSWTSGGQETQYF
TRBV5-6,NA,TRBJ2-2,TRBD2,TGTGCCAGCAGCTTGGTAGCGGGGGCGCGAGACACCGGGGAGCTGTTTTTT,CASSLVAGARDTGELFF
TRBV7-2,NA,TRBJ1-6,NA,TGTGCCAGCAGCTCGCAGACAGCAAATTCACCCCTCCACTTT,CASSSQTANSPLHF
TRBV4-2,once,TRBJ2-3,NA,TGTGCCAGCAGCCAAGATTGGGAGGGCACAGATACGCAGTATTTT,CASSQDWEGTDTQYF
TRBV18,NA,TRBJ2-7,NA,TGTGCCAGCTCACCGACCGTTTACGAGCAGTACTTC,CASSPTVYEQYF
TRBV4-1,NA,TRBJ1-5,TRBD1,TGCGCCAGCAGCCAAGTACAGGGGCCGCTCAATAGCAATCAGCCCCAGCATTTT,CASSQVQGPLNSNQPQHF
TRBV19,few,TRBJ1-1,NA,TGTGCCAGTAGTATACTGCAGGCCCGGAACACTGAAGCTTTCTTT,CASSILQARNTEAFF
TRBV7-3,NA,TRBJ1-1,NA,TGTGCCAGCAGCTTAAACTCCGGGGGGCTTGAAGCTTTCTTT,CASSLNSGGLEAFF
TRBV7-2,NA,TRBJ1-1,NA,TGTGCCAGCAGCCTTGGACTCCCAAGAGGAGCTTTCTTT,CASSLGLPRGAFF
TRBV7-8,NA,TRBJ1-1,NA,TGTGCCAGCAGCCCCCAGGGGCTTGGGTGGACTGAAGCTTTCTTT,CASSPQGLGWTEAFF
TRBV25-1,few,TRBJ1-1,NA,TGTGCCACCAGCCCCGGGTTGGAGACTGAAGCTTTCTTT,CATSPGLETEAFF
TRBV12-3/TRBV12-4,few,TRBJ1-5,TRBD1,TGTGCCAGCAGTGGAACAGGGGCCAGGCAGCCCCAGCATTTT,CASSGTGARQPQHF
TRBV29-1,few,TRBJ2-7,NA,TGCAGCGTTGCCATCCAACAACGAACCTACGAGCAGTACTTC,CSVAIQQRTYEQYF
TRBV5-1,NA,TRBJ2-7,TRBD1,TGCGCCAGCAGCCCCGGGACAGGATCTCCCTACGAGCAGTACTTC,CASSPGTGSPYEQYF
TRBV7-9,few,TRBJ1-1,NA,TGTGCCAGCAGCTTACTCGTTGGTACAAACACTGAAGCTTTCTTT,CASSLLVGTNTEAFF